This is a list of T cell receptor beta chains from one sample in a study of blood T cell repertoires in COVID-19. Using immunoSEQ multiplex PCR, the repertoire was profiled, and TCRdb retains in-frame clones only, with some absent. This repertoire shows fewer than 250,000 clones, approximately 86% found once; its top ten account for 0.72%. What was sequenced was peripheral blood. Every receptor here comes from a man in his forties with acute or convalescent COVID-19. Both conserved end residues are part of each CDR3. A D gene is named only where the DNA matches it firmly. A clone size is listed for some rows: how often the clone was seen (once, few, many), or a class if it is expanded.

j_call | clone_size | d_call | v_call | cdr3_aa | cdr3_nt
TRBJ2-4 | - | - | TRBV4-1 | CASSQGGGVAGAKNIQYF | TGCGCCAGCAGCCAAGGAGGAGGCGTCGCGGGGGCCAAAAACATTCAGTACTTC
TRBJ1-2 | - | - | TRBV7-2 | CASSSSVLSGYGYTF | TGTGCCAGCAGTTCCTCAGTCCTGTCAGGCTATGGCTACACCTTC
TRBJ1-2 | - | TRBD1 | TRBV7-2 | CASSLGQGAYGYTF | TGTGCCAGCAGCTTAGGTCAGGGGGCCTATGGCTACACCTTC
TRBJ2-1 | - | - | TRBV24-1 | CATGPTSYNEQFF | TGTGCCACCGGGCCGACCTCCTACAATGAGCAGTTCTTC
TRBJ1-1 | - | TRBD1 | TRBV2 | CASRDRGFMNEAFF | TGTGCCAGCAGGGACAGGGGATTCATGAATGAAGCTTTCTTT
TRBJ2-7 | - | TRBD2 | TRBV10-3 | CAISPSGGRSYEQYF | TGTGCCATCAGTCCCTCTGGCGGGAGATCCTACGAGCAGTACTTC
TRBJ1-5 | - | TRBD1 | TRBV10-2 | CASREGQVNQPQHF | TGCGCCAGCAGGGAGGGACAGGTCAATCAGCCCCAGCATTTT
TRBJ2-3 | - | TRBD2 | TRBV5-1 | CASSFGRSGATDTQYF | TGCGCCAGCAGCTTTGGGCGTAGCGGGGCTACAGATACGCAGTATTTT
TRBJ1-5 | - | - | TRBV4-2 | CASSQAQGNQPQHF | TGTGCCAGCAGCCAAGCACAGGGCAATCAGCCCCAGCATTTT
TRBJ2-3 | - | TRBD1 | TRBV7-9 | CASSHPHRGRTDTQYF | TGTGCCAGCAGCCACCCCCACAGGGGGCGCACAGATACGCAGTATTTT
TRBJ2-7 | - | - | TRBV30 | CAWNVGASYEQYF | TGTGCCTGGAATGTGGGGGCCTCGTACGAGCAGTACTTC
TRBJ1-1 | - | - | TRBV3-1/TRBV3-2 | CASSQANRNTEAFF | TGTGCCAGCAGCCAAGCGAACAGAAACACTGAAGCTTTCTTT
TRBJ1-3 | - | - | TRBV18 | CASSVSTDSGNTIYF | TGTGCCAGCTCAGTCTCGACAGACTCTGGAAACACCATATATTTT
TRBJ1-1 | - | TRBD1 | TRBV4-1 | CASSPGTGWNTEAFF | TGCGCCAGCAGCCCCGGGACAGGGTGGAACACTGAAGCTTTCTTT
TRBJ1-4 | - | - | TRBV28 | CASSSGGTDNEKLFF | TGTGCCAGCAGTTCGGGGGGGACTGACAATGAAAAACTGTTTTTT
TRBJ1-5 | - | TRBD1 | TRBV28 | CASSPGQGDQPQHF | TGTGCCAGCAGTCCTGGACAGGGGGATCAGCCCCAGCATTTT
TRBJ2-3 | - | - | TRBV7-8 | CASSYRTSTATDTQYF | TGTGCCAGCAGCTATAGGACTTCGACTGCCACAGATACGCAGTATTTT
TRBJ2-1 | - | TRBD2 | TRBV4-3 | CASSQGGASGSYEQFF | TGCGCCAGCAGCCAAGGGGGGGCTAGCGGGAGTTATGAGCAGTTCTTC
TRBJ1-2 | - | TRBD1 | TRBV5-6 | CASSHRRQGFFYGYTF | TGTGCCAGCAGCCATCGGCGACAGGGTTTCTTTTATGGCTACACCTTC
TRBJ1-1 | - | - | TRBV5-1 | CASSLVSRGTEAFF | TGCGCCAGCAGCTTGGTATCCAGGGGCACTGAAGCTTTCTTT
TRBJ1-5 | - | - | TRBV6-5 | CASSYGHLNQPQHF | TGTGCCAGCAGTTACGGGCACCTCAATCAGCCCCAGCATTTT
TRBJ1-1 | - | - | TRBV6-5 | CASSYLDRNTEAFF | TGTGCCAGCAGTTACCTGGACAGGAACACTGAAGCTTTCTTT
TRBJ1-1 | - | - | TRBV4-3 | CASSPPPGGGNTEAFF | TGCGCCAGCAGCCCACCCCCGGGGGGGGGTAACACTGAAGCTTTCTTT
TRBJ1-1 | once | - | TRBV20-1 | CSASPRGGAFF | TGCAGTGCCTCCCCCCGCGGTGGGGCTTTCTTT
TRBJ2-1 | - | TRBD2 | TRBV19 | CASTPLGSGSYNEQFF | TGTGCCAGTACTCCCTTGGGTAGCGGGTCCTACAATGAGCAGTTCTTC
TRBJ1-2 | once | - | TRBV30 | CAWTPDGGRYGYTF | TGTGCCTGGACCCCAGACGGGGGTAGGTATGGCTACACCTTC
TRBJ2-7 | - | TRBD1 | TRBV10-1 | CASSDRGRDEQYF | TGCGCCAGCAGTGACAGGGGGCGCGACGAGCAGTACTTC
TRBJ2-7 | - | TRBD1 | TRBV19 | CASSGGTGATYEQYF | TGTGCCAGTAGTGGGGGGACAGGGGCCACCTACGAGCAGTACTTC
TRBJ2-1 | - | - | TRBV5-5 | CASSAINNEQFF | TGTGCCAGCAGCGCGATAAACAATGAGCAGTTCTTC
TRBJ1-2 | - | - | TRBV6-5 | CASSYSTGGPHGYTF | TGTGCCAGCAGTTACTCAACGGGGGGCCCGCATGGCTACACCTTC
TRBJ2-7 | - | - | TRBV6-6 | CASRTDLLGEQYF | TGTGCCAGCAGAACAGACCTCTTGGGCGAGCAGTACTTC
TRBJ1-6 | - | TRBD1 | TRBV10-3 | CAIRGQGHSPLHF | TGTGCCATCAGGGGACAGGGGCATTCACCCCTCCACTTT
TRBJ2-7 | - | TRBD2 | TRBV27 | CASSLAGGPYEQYF | TGTGCCAGCAGTTTAGCGGGAGGGCCGTACGAGCAGTACTTC
TRBJ2-7 | - | - | TRBV18 | CASSVQVKAIYEQYF | TGTGCCAGCTCAGTCCAGGTTAAAGCCATCTACGAGCAGTACTTC
TRBJ2-7 | - | - | TRBV23-1 | CASSPSVQPLSYEQYF | TGCGCCAGCAGTCCTTCGGTCCAACCTCTCTCCTACGAGCAGTACTTC
TRBJ2-5 | - | - | TRBV30 | CAWKSWVQGETQYF | TGTGCCTGGAAAAGTTGGGTCCAGGGGGAGACCCAGTACTTC
TRBJ2-7 | - | TRBD2 | TRBV5-1 | CASSFGGSSYEQYF | TGCGCCAGCAGCTTCGGCGGGAGCTCCTACGAGCAGTACTTC
TRBJ1-1 | - | TRBD1 | TRBV18 | CASSRTGGNTEAFF | TGTGCCAGCTCACGGACAGGGGGAAACACTGAAGCTTTCTTT
TRBJ1-4 | - | TRBD1 | TRBV5-1 | CASSLGQGYNEKLFF | TGCGCCAGCAGCTTGGGACAGGGATATAATGAAAAACTGTTTTTT